The 8 T cell receptor beta chains in this list originate from one sample, sequenced in a study of T cells in Graves' hyperthyroidism and ophthalmopathy. Using RNA transcripts as the source, TCR beta CDR3 regions were amplified. HTBI primers were employed in a first-round RT-PCR of the TCR CDR3. Using its own MiXCR run on the multiplex PCR reads, TCRdb lists one record per CDR3 protein. Among 750,000 to 950,000 distinct CDR3 sequences listed, more than 30% were seen once. Source material: blood. These receptor sequences come from a man aged 18 to 30 with Graves' hyperthyroidism.

This chain links TRBV7-6 with TRBJ2-2; 10 bases are a match to TRBD2. With V trimmed by 1 base and J by 6 bases, 8 bases remained unmatched. Germline V gene data show CDR1 as SGHVS and CDR2 as FNYEAQ. This CDR3 has 17 residues. Here the CDR3 reads CASSLGAGGQSAGELFF. In DNA, the CDR3 is TGTGCCAGCAGCTTAGGAGCGGGAGGGCAAAGCGCCGGGGAGCTGTTTTTT. The full variable domain, completed using reference TRBV7-6 and TRBJ2-2, is GAGVSQSPRYKVTKRGQDVALRCDPISGHVSLYWYRQALGQGPEFLTYFNYEAQQDKSGLPNDRFSAERPEGSISTLTIQRTEQRDSAMYRCASSLGAGGQSAGELFFGEGSRLTVL.

The chain carries TRBV12-3 or TRBV12-4 and TRBJ2-7; 7 bases agree with TRBD1. The CDR3 contains 13 residues. The V segment lost 2 bases and the J segment 7 bases; nucleotides outside the gene matches: 5. This CDR3 reads CASSLRQGEEQYF. The DNA for the CDR3 is TGTGCCAGCAGTTTAAGGCAGGGGGAAGAGCAGTACTTC.

Ten or more counts support this clonotype. This chain joins TRBV7-2 and TRBJ2-7; no firm D call. Trimming removed 1 base from V and 10 bases from J, with 8 bases in between. This CDR3 contains 11 residues. Germline V CDR1 and CDR2: SGHTA, FQGNSA. The CDR3 reads CASSLVGGQYF. The CDR3, as DNA: TGTGCCAGCAGCTTAGTAGGCGGCCAGTACTTC.

This clonotype was counted ten times or more. This rearrangement joins TRBV7-8 to TRBJ2-7; tentatively, D is TRBD1 (5 bases). V shed 0 bases and J shed 4 bases, with 13 bases lying between them. This CDR3 has 15 amino acids. Per germline, CDR1 SGHVS and CDR2 FQNEAQ. This CDR3 reads CASSLAWQGEYEQYF. As DNA, the CDR3 is TGTGCCAGCAGCTTAGCTTGGCAGGGCGAGTACGAGCAGTACTTC.

V is TRBV7-9 and J is TRBJ1-6; the D gene is possibly TRBD1 (6 bases). Germline V gene lookup returns CDR1 SEHNR and CDR2 FQNEAQ (reference sequence). The CDR3 covers 18 residues. V lost 5 bases and J lost 1, with 18 bases in between. CDR3 sequence: CASSQEGGRGSYNSPLHF. The CDR3 nucleotides read TGTGCCAGCAGCCAAGAAGGTGGTAGGGGGTCCTATAATTCACCCCTCCACTTT.

This chain links TRBV15 with TRBJ2-7, with D perhaps matching TRBD2 (6 bases). Trimming left V 3 bases short and J 2 bases short, with 11 bases between. Per germline, CDR1 LNHNV and CDR2 YYDKDF (reference sequence). The CDR3 consists of 14 residues. CDR3 nucleotides: TGTGCCACCAGCAGTGAGCAGCGGGCCTACGAGCAGTACTTC. Protein: CATSSEQRAYEQYF.

This chain links TRBV7-8 with TRBJ2-2; TRBD1 aligns across 11 bases. This CDR3 has 17 residues. With V trimmed by 7 bases and J by 3 bases, 10 bases remained unmatched. Per germline, CDR1 SGHVS and CDR2 FQNEAQ. The DNA of the CDR3 is TGTGCCAGCATCCCAACCGGGACAGGGGGGTACACCGGGGAGCTGTTTTTT. Residues: CASIPTGTGGYTGELFF.

CDR3 sequence: CASSATGWAGELFF. The CDR3 bases are TGTGCCAGCAGCGCGACAGGGTGGGCCGGGGAGCTGTTTTTT. The chain uses TRBV9 and TRBJ2-2; 7 bases agree with TRBD1. This CDR3 contains 14 residues. V lost 3 bases to trimming and J lost 6 bases; unmatched junction nucleotides: 5. CDR1 is SGDLS and CDR2 is YYNGEE in the germline V gene.